This T cell receptor beta chain is from a study of response to subunit inactivated influenza vaccine. The study, taken as a whole, reports: Each seasonal influenza vaccination, the authors suggested, recruits few new T cells.

A single record per CDR3 protein comes from TCRdb applying MiXCR to the RT-PCR reads. This sample carries roughly 570,000 distinct CDR3 sequences, roughly 13% of them seen once, and the ten largest clones take 10% to 15%. This clonotype was counted many times. Its specificity is unknown. The material sequenced was PBMCs from blood, taken roughly 47 days after vaccination. This sequence was found in a man between 50 and 59 years old who received an inactivated influenza vaccine.

The DNA of the CDR3 is TGTGCCAGCAGCTTAGTTCTGTACGAGCAGTACTTC. This encodes CASSLVLYEQYF. The chain joins TRBV7-2 to TRBJ2-7; D is uncertain. Germline V gene lookup returns CDR1 SGHTA and CDR2 FQGNSA. The V and J ends lost 1 base and 4 bases respectively, with 5 bases between them. The CDR3 extends over 12 amino acids.